Described below is a single TCR beta chain sequence and its context. CDR3 size: 14 residues. V was cut by 2 bases and J by 6 bases, with 15 bases left in between. The germline V gene encodes CDR1 SQVTM and CDR2 ANQGSEA. This sample stems from a study of blood T cell repertoires in COVID-19. In the study's own analysis: Reference gene primers were amplified, and this amplification served to estimate nucleated cell counts. TCRdb's table, derived via immunoSEQ multiplex PCR, lists solely in-frame clones and lacks some. Clonal size and the V and J genes are those of that table, whereas D and trimming came from the DNA. The table records over 110,000 clones, around 80% of them present only once.

The sample taken for sequencing was peripheral blood. The V call is TRBV29-1, the J call TRBJ2-3, with a possible D match to TRBD2 (7 bases). This clonotype originated in a man between 60 and 70 years old with active or convalescent COVID-19. The CDR3 reads CSVERRGGRDTQYF. The CDR3 nucleotides read TGCAGCGTTGAAAGGAGGGGGGGCCGTGATACGCAGTATTTT.